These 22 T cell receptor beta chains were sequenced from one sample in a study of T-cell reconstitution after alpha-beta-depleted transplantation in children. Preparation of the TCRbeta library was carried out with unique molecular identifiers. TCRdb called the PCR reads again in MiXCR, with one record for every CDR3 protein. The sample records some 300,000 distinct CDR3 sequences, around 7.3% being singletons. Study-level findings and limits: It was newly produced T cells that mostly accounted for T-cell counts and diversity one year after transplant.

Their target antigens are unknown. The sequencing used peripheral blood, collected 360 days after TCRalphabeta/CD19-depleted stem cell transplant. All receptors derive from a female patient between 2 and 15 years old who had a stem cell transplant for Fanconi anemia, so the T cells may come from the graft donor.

CDR3 amino acids: CASSQDLTGGGTDTQYF. In DNA form, the CDR3 reads TGTGCCAGCAGCCAAGATCTGACAGGAGGAGGCACAGATACGCAGTATTTT. The genes are TRBV4-2 and TRBJ2-3; tentatively, D is TRBD1 (6 bases). Trimming took 0 bases from V and 1 from J, leaving 14 bases between them. The CDR3 runs 17 residues. Germline V CDR1 and CDR2: LGHNA, YNFKEQ.

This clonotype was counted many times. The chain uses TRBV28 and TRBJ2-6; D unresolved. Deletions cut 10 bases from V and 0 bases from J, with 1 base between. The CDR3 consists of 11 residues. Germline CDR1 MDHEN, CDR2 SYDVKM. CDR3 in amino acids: CATSGANVLTF. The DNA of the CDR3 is TGTGCCACCTCTGGGGCCAACGTCCTGACTTTC.

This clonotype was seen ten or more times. The CDR3: CASSYRDGNYGYTF. CDR3 nucleotides: TGTGCCAGCAGTTACCGGGACGGAAACTATGGCTACACCTTC. The gene calls are TRBV6-5 and TRBJ1-2, with D tentatively TRBD1 (5 bases). The germline gives CDR1 MNHEY, CDR2 SVGAGI. There are 14 residues in the CDR3. Trimming shortened V by 2 bases and J by 2 bases, and 9 bases separated the two germline ends.

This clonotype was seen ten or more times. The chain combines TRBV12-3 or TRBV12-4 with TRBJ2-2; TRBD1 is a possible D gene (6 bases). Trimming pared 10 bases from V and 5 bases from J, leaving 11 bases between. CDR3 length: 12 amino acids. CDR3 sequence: CAMLQGTGELFF. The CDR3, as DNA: TGTGCCATGCTACAGGGAACCGGGGAGCTGTTTTTT.

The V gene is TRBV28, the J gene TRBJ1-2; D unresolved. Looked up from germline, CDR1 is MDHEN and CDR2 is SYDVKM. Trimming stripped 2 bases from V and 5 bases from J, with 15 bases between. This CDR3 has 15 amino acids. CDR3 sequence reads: CASSLNPGLFYGYTF. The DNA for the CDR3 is TGTGCCAGCAGTTTAAACCCAGGTTTATTTTATGGCTACACCTTC.

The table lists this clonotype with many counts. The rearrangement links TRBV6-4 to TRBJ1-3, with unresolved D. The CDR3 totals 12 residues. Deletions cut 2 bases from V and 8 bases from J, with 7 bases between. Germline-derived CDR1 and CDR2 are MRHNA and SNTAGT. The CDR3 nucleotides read TGTGCCAGCAGTGACGGGCCGCACACCATATATTTT. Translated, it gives CASSDGPHTIYF.

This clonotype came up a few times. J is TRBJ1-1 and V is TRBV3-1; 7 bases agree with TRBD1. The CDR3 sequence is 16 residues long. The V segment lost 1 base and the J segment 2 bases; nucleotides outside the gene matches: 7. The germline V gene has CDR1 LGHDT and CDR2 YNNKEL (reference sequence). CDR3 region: CASSQGTTGFNTEAFF. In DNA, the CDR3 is TGTGCCAGCAGCCAAGGCACGACAGGGTTCAACACTGAAGCTTTCTTT.

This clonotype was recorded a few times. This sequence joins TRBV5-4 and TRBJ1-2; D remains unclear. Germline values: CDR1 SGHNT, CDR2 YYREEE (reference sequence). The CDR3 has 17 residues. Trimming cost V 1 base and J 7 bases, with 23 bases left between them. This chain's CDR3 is CASSLTLGRTFKSGYTF. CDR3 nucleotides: TGTGCCAGCAGCTTGACTTTGGGGAGAACCTTTAAGTCTGGCTACACCTTC.

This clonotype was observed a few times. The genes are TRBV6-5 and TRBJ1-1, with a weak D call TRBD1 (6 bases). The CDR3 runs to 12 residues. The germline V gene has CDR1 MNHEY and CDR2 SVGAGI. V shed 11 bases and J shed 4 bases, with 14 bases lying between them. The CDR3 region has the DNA TGTGCCGTCAGGGGAGCGGGCACTGAAGCTTTCTTT. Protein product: CAVRGAGTEAFF.

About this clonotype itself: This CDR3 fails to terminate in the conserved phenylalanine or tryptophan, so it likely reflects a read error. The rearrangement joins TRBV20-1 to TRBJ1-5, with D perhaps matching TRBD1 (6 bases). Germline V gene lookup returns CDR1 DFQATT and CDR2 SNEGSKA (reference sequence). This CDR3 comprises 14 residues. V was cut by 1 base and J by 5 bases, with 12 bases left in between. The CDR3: CSARGQQGYQPQHV. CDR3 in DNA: TGCAGTGCTAGAGGTCAACAGGGATATCAGCCCCAGCATGTT.

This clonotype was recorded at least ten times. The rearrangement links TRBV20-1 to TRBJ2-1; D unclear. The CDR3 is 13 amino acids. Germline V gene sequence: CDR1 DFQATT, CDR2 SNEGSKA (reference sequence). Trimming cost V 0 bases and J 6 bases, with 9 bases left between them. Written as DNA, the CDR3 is TGCAGTGCTAGAGATTGGACGGGCAATGAGCAGTTCTTC. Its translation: CSARDWTGNEQFF.

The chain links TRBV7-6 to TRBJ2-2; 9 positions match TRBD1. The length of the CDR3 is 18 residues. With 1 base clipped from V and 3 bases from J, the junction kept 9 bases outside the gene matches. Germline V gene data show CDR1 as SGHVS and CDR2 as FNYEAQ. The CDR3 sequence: CASSLVPQGARDTGELFF. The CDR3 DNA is TGTGCCAGCAGCTTAGTGCCACAGGGGGCGCGCGACACCGGGGAGCTGTTTTTT.

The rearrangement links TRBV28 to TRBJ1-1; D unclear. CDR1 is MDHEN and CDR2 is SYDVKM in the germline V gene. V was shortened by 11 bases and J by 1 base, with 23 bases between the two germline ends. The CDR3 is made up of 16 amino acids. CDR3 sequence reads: CAAISNLGWGNTEAFF. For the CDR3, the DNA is TGTGCCGCAATCTCGAACTTGGGGTGGGGGAACACTGAAGCTTTCTTT. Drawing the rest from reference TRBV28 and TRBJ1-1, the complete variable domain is DVKVTQSSRYLVKRTGEKVFLECVQDMDHENMFWYRQDPGLGLRLIYFSYDVKMKEKGDIPEGYSVSREKKERFSLILESASTNQTSMYLCAAISNLGWGNTEAFFGQGTRLTVV.

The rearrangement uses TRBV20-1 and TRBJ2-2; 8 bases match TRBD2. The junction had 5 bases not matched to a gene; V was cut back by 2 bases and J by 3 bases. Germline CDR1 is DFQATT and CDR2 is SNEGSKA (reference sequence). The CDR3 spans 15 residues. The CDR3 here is CSARIAGRDTGELFF. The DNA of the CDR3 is TGCAGTGCTAGAATAGCGGGGCGGGACACCGGGGAGCTGTTTTTT.

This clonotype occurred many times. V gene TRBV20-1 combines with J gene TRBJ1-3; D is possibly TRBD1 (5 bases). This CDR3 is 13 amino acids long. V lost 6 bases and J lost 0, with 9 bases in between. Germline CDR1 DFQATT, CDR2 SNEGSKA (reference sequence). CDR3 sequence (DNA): TGCAGTGCCGCGGACAACTCTGGAAACACCATATATTTT. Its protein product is CSAADNSGNTIYF.

CDR3: CASTTYDETGMFPHRNQPQHF. CDR3 in DNA: TGTGCCAGCACTACTTATGACGAGACAGGGATGTTCCCCCACAGGAATCAGCCCCAGCATTTT. The V call is TRBV7-2, the J call TRBJ1-5; TRBD1 matches 7 bases. Germline assignment: CDR1 SGHTA and CDR2 FQGNSA. After removal of 7 bases from V and 4 bases from J, the junction contained 28 bases not matched to a gene. This CDR3 contains 21 residues.

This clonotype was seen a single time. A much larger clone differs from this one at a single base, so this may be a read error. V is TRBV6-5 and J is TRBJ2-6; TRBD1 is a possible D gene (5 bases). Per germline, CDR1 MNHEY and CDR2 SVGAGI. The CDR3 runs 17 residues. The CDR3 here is CASSYGAGSSGTNVLTF. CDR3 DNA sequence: TGTGCCAGCAGTTATGGGGCCGGAAGCTCTGGGACCAACGTCCTGACTTTC.

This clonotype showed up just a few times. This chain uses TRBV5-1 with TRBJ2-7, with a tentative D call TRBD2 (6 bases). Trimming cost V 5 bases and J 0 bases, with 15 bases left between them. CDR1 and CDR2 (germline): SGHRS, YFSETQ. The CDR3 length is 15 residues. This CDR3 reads CASSLEGHYSYEQYF. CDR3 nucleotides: TGCGCCAGCAGTCTGGAGGGTCACTACTCCTACGAGCAGTACTTC.

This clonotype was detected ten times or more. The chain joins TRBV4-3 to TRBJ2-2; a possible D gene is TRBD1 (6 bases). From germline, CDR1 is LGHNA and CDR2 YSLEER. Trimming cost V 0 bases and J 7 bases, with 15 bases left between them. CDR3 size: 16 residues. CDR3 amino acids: CASSQDRNRDHGELFF. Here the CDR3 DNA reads TGCGCCAGCAGCCAAGATCGGAACAGGGATCACGGGGAGCTGTTTTTT.

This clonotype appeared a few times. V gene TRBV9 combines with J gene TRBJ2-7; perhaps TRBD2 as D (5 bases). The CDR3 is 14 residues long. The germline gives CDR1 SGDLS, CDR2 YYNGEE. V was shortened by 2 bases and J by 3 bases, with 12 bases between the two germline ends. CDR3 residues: CASSVEDSGYEQYF. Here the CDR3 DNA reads TGTGCCAGCAGCGTGGAGGACTCCGGCTACGAGCAGTACTTC.

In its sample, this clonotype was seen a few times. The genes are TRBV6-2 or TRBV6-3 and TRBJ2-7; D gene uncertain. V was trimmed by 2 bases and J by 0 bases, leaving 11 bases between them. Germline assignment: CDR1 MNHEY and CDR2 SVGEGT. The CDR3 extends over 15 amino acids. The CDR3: CASSYDAVPSYEQYV. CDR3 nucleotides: TGTGCCAGCAGTTACGATGCGGTTCCCTCCTACGAGCAGTACGTC.

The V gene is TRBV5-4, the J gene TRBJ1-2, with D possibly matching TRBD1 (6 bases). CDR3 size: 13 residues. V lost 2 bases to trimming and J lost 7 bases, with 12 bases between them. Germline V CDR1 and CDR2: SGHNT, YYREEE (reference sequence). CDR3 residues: CASSFTGSGGYTF. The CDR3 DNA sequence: TGTGCCAGCAGCTTCACAGGGTCGGGTGGCTACACCTTC.